This T cell receptor (beta chain) stems from a study of memory CD4+ T cells and cytomegalovirus serostatus. Findings and limits, study-wide: The CMV-associated TCR signature appears largely within the CD4+ memory repertoire. Of 150 to 200 reported CMV TCRbeta sequences, under 70 were found in memory CD4+ repertoires.

As concerns this clone: Its antigen is undetermined.

Germline assignment: CDR1 MNHNY and CDR2 SVGAGI (reference sequence). The ends were cut back, 2 bases at V and 2 bases at J, with 16 bases in the middle. The CDR3 covers 16 residues. Libraries were prepared by immunoSEQ multiplex PCR; TCRdb keeps only in-frame clonotypes and omits some of them. The table has some 58,000 clones, over 60% seen once. Single viable CD3+CD4+CD8-CD45RO+ cells were sorted as the memory CD4+ T cells. The sequence came from an adult in good health and CMV-seronegative. Sample: memory CD4+ T cells from blood. The rearrangement uses TRBV6-6 and TRBJ2-7; perhaps TRBD2 as D (6 bases). The CDR3 protein is CASSYRPGASTYEQYF. The DNA for the CDR3 is TGTGCCAGCAGTTACCGTCCGGGAGCGAGTACCTACGAGCAGTACTTC.